The 18 T cell receptor beta chains given below trace back to one sample, sequenced in a study of shared clonotypes between healthy human individuals (dated by TCRdb to 2020 to 2021). Library prep was done by the immunoSEQ multiplex PCR assay. TCRdb re-hosts the immuneACCESS table, in-frame sequences only. Its copies lack some clones; in the studies checked, an unresolved V gene accounts for under half of them, and the cause for the rest is not known. The sample profile shows about 2.4 million clones; 93% of them were found once. The top ten hold about 0.34% of the sample. The sequencing sample was made of naive CD4+ T cells from PBMCs. The label giving this sample's cell subset or site can be read as: CD45RA+ positively selected. Source of these receptors: a man younger than 35 in good health. Some clones in this sample may be carry-over from other donors' samples.

The chain recombines TRBV7-9 with TRBJ1-3; TRBD1 aligns across 7 bases. The CDR3 sequence is 14 residues long. V lost 5 bases, J lost 4 bases, and 5 bases stayed unmatched. Germline CDR1 SEHNR, CDR2 FQNEAQ (reference sequence). The CDR3: CASSLQGRGNTIYF. The CDR3 DNA reads as TGTGCCAGCAGCCTACAGGGGCGCGGAAACACCATATATTTT. Supplemented by reference TRBV7-9 and TRBJ1-3, the full variable domain reads DTGVSQNPRHKITKRGQNVTFRCDPISEHNRLYWYRQTLGQGPEFLTYFQNEAQLEKSRLLSDRFSAERPKGSFSTLEIQRTEQGDSAMYLCASSLQGRGNTIYFGEGSWLTVV.

The chain has TRBV9 and TRBJ2-3; D unresolved. CDR1 and CDR2 from the germline V gene are SGDLS and YYNGEE. V was trimmed by 4 bases and J by 3 bases, leaving 15 bases between them. The CDR3 is made up of 15 amino acids. CDR3 nucleotide sequence: TGTGCCAGCAGCCCTGGGGTGGGTAGGACAGATACGCAGTATTTT. The encoded protein is CASSPGVGRTDTQYF. The entire variable domain, with the rest obtained from reference TRBV9 and TRBJ2-3, is as follows: DSGVTQTPKHLITATGQRVTLRCSPRSGDLSVYWYQQSLDQGLQFLIQYYNGEERAKGNILERFSAQQFPDLHSELNLSSLELGDSALYFCASSPGVGRTDTQYFGPGTRLTVL.

V gene TRBV28 combines with J gene TRBJ2-7, with D uncertain. This CDR3 is built from 11 residues. V shed 6 bases and J shed 6 bases, with 9 bases lying between them. Germline V gene lookup returns CDR1 MDHEN and CDR2 SYDVKM. CDR3 loop: CASRILGEQYF. The CDR3 DNA reads as TGTGCCAGCAGAATCCTAGGCGAGCAGTACTTC.

The V call is TRBV13, the J call TRBJ1-4, with D hard to call. CDR3 length: 15 residues. Germline lookup yields CDR1 PRHDT and CDR2 FYEKMQ (reference sequence). V was shortened by 2 bases and J by 0 bases, with 7 bases between the two germline ends. Here the CDR3 DNA reads TGTGCCAGCAGCTTAAGAGGTGCAACTAATGAAAAACTGTTTTTT. Residues: CASSLRGATNEKLFF. Full variable domain (outside the CDR3, taken from reference TRBV13 and TRBJ1-4): AAGVIQSPRHLIKEKRETATLKCYPIPRHDTVYWYQQGPGQDPQFLISFYEKMQSDKGSIPDRFSAQQFSDYHSELNMSSLELGDSALYFCASSLRGATNEKLFFGSGTQLSVL.

V usage is TRBV28 and J usage is TRBJ1-4; weak D call: TRBD1 (6 bases). The CDR3 runs 14 residues. V gave up 8 bases and J gave up 7 bases, with 17 bases separating them. CDR1 MDHEN and CDR2 SYDVKM come from the germline V gene. The CDR3 sequence is CASVDPLTGEKLFF. The CDR3 DNA reads as TGTGCCAGCGTCGACCCCCTGACAGGTGAAAAACTGTTTTTT.

In its sample, this clone was seen once. The V gene is TRBV29-1, the J gene TRBJ2-7; unclear D gene. The CDR3 has 13 residues. Trimming removed 3 bases from V and 1 base from J, with 10 bases in between. Germline lookup yields CDR1 SQVTM and CDR2 ANQGSEA. Written as DNA, the CDR3 is TGCAGCGTTGAGTCAGAGACTTCCTACGAGCAGTACTTC. Translated, it gives CSVESETSYEQYF.

The V and J genes are TRBV7-2 and TRBJ1-4; maybe TRBD1 (5 bases). The CDR3 loop spans 17 amino acids. The V gene lost 5 bases and the J gene lost 4 bases, with 20 bases spanning the gap. Germline V gives CDR1 SGHTA, CDR2 FQGNSA. CDR3: CASSLLGAGTLNEKLFF. The CDR3 nucleotides read TGTGCCAGCAGCCTCCTCGGGGCGGGTACCCTTAATGAAAAACTGTTTTTT.

V is TRBV7-3 and J is TRBJ1-2; possibly TRBD1 for D (5 bases). The V and J ends lost 0 bases and 7 bases respectively, with 12 bases between them. The CDR3 runs 14 residues. Germline V CDR1 and CDR2: SGHTA, FQGTGA. CDR3 region: CASSLTAGSIGYTF. In DNA form, the CDR3 reads TGTGCCAGCAGCTTAACGGCAGGGTCAATTGGCTACACCTTC.

The V and J genes are TRBV16 and TRBJ1-1; no firm D call. V was pared by 7 bases and J by 2 bases, with 11 bases between. The CDR3 spans 13 residues. The germline V gene encodes CDR1 KGHSY and CDR2 FQNENV. The DNA for the CDR3 is TGTGCCAGCAACATGGATTACAACACTGAAGCTTTCTTT. It specifies CASNMDYNTEAFF.

CDR3 DNA: TGTGCCAGCAGTGAAAGTCCGGTCGGAGACAATGAGCAGTTCTTC. It encodes CASSESPVGDNEQFF. The chain joins TRBV6-1 to TRBJ2-1; D not resolved. Germline CDR1 and CDR2: MNHNS and SASEGT. V was pared by 2 bases and J by 5 bases, with 13 bases between. The CDR3 sequence is 15 residues long.

In DNA form, the CDR3 reads TGTGCCAGCAGTGAAGCGGGAAGGCAGCCCCAGCATTTT. Encoded protein: CASSEAGRQPQHF. The rearrangement joins TRBV6-1 to TRBJ1-5; D is uncertain. The CDR3 runs to 13 residues. The V end lost 0 bases, the J end lost 7 bases, and 7 bases lay between the germline ends. The germline V gene encodes CDR1 MNHNS and CDR2 SASEGT.

The V call is TRBV19, the J call TRBJ1-1; D is unresolved. Trimming left V 2 bases short and J 3 bases short, with 13 bases between. The CDR3 consists of 15 residues. Per the germline V gene, CDR1 is LNHDA and CDR2 is SQIVND (reference sequence). CDR3 nucleotides: TGTGCCAGTAGTATATTTCGGGGTGTGGACACTGAAGCTTTCTTT. As protein: CASSIFRGVDTEAFF.

The chain employs TRBV7-6 and TRBJ2-3; TRBD2 aligns across 7 bases. The CDR3 has 16 amino acids. The V gene's germline CDR1 is SGHVS and CDR2 FNYEAQ. Losses at the gene ends were 5 bases for V and 3 bases for J; bases not matched to a gene: 11. The CDR3 loop is CASSPSGAGITDTQYF. The CDR3 DNA is TGTGCCAGCAGCCCATCAGGAGCGGGAATAACAGATACGCAGTATTTT.

This chain uses TRBV9 with TRBJ1-4; no firm D call. In germline, CDR1 is SGDLS, CDR2 YYNGEE. The CDR3 sequence is 14 residues long. V lost 6 bases to trimming and J lost 8 bases, with 17 bases between them. The CDR3 loop reads CASTESPQEEKLFF. The CDR3 DNA follows: TGTGCCAGCACCGAATCTCCCCAAGAGGAAAAACTGTTTTTT.

The rearrangement links TRBV20-1 to TRBJ1-1, with no clear D. Trimming stripped 4 bases from V and 8 bases from J, with 11 bases between. CDR3 size: 11 residues. The germline V gene encodes CDR1 DFQATT and CDR2 SNEGSKA (reference sequence). The CDR3 here is CSAKGSSEAFF. The CDR3, as DNA: TGCAGTGCTAAAGGGTCTTCGGAAGCTTTCTTT.

V usage is TRBV18 and J usage is TRBJ2-7; maybe TRBD1 (6 bases). Germline CDR1 is KGHSH and CDR2 is LQKENI. V was trimmed by 0 bases and J by 2 bases, leaving 11 bases between them. The CDR3 is 15 residues long. The CDR3 region is CASSPPRDNPYEQYF. The DNA of the CDR3 is TGTGCCAGCTCACCACCCCGGGACAACCCCTACGAGCAGTACTTC.

This clone was detected only a few times. The same CDR3 also results from other DNA sequences found in this sample. This rearrangement joins TRBV19 to TRBJ1-1; no clear D. The germline V gene has CDR1 LNHDA and CDR2 SQIVND (reference sequence). The CDR3 is made up of 13 amino acids. The V and J ends lost 3 bases and 0 bases respectively, with 5 bases between them. CDR3 region: CASSILVNTEAFF. The CDR3 DNA reads as TGTGCCAGTAGTATCCTCGTGAACACTGAAGCTTTCTTT.

Of note for this clone: Other nucleotide sequences in the sample specify the same CDR3. V and J are TRBV27 and TRBJ2-7; D ambiguous. The CDR3 sequence is 12 residues long. The germline V gene encodes CDR1 MNHEY and CDR2 SMNVEV (reference sequence). V was cut by 2 bases and J by 3 bases, with 5 bases left in between. The CDR3 DNA reads as TGTGCCAGCAGTTTAAAGGGCTACGAGCAGTACTTC. It specifies CASSLKGYEQYF.